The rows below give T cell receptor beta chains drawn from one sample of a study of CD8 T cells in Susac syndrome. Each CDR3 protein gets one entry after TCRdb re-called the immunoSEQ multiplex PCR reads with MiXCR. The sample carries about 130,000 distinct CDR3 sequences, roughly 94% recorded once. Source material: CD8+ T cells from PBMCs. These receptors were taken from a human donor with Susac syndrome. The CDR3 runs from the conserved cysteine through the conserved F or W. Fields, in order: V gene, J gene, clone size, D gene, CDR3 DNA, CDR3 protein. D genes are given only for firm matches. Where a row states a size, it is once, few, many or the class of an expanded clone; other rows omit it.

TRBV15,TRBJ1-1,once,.,TGTGCCACCAGCAGAGTCCCGACAGGGAACACTGAAGCTTTCTTT,CATSRVPTGNTEAFF
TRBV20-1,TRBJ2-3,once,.,TGCAGTGCTAGTAGCAGGGGCTCAGATACGCAGTATTTT,CSASSRGSDTQYF
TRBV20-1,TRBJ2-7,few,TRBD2,TGCAGTGCTAGGGGACTAGCTGGATACGAGCAGTACTTC,CSARGLAGYEQYF
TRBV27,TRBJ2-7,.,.,TGTGCCAGCAGTTTATCCTCTCAGATGACCTACGAGCAGTACTTC,CASSLSSQMTYEQYF
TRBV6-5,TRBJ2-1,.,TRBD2,TGTGCCAGCAGTTACGCGGGGGACAATGAGCAGTTCTTC,CASSYAGDNEQFF
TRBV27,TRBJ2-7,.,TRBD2,TGTGCCAGCAGTCCCCTGGGACTAGCGGGAGTAAGTGACGGCGAGCAGTACTTC,CASSPLGLAGVSDGEQYF
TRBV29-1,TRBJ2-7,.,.,TGCAGCGTTGAAGAAGGTGGCTACGAGCAGTACTTC,CSVEEGGYEQYF
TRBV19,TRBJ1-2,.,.,TGTGCCAGTAGTATGGGGGCTCACTATGGCTACACCTTC,CASSMGAHYGYTF
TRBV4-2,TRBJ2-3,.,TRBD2,TGTGCCAGCAGCCAGCCGGGACTAGGCACAGATACGCAGTATTTT,CASSQPGLGTDTQYF
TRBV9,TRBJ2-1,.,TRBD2,TGTGCCAGCAGCGTTAGCGGGAGACCGGACAATGAGCAGTTCTTC,CASSVSGRPDNEQFF
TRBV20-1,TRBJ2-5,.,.,TGCAGTGCTAGAGAGTCTAGCGCTCAAGAGACCCAGTACTTC,CSARESSAQETQYF
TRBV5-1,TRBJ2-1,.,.,TGCGCCAGCATTGGGGCCCCCAATGAGCAGTTCTTC,CASIGAPNEQFF
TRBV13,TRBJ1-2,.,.,TGTGCCAGCAGCCCTAGCTTTGGTGTTGAAAGTAACTATGGCTACACCTTC,CASSPSFGVESNYGYTF
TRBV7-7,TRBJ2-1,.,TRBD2,TGTGCTAGCAGCTTAGCGCGGGGGGGTGAGCAGTTCTTC,CASSLARGGEQFF
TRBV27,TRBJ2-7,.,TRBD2,TGTGCCAGCAGTCTAGCGGGAGGGCCCCACTACGAGCAGTACTTC,CASSLAGGPHYEQYF
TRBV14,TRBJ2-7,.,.,TGTGCCAGCAGCTTCCGAGGGGCCGAGAGACCCTACGAGCAGTACTTC,CASSFRGAERPYEQYF
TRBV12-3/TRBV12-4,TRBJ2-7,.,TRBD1,TGTGCCAGCAGTCAACCGGGACAGGGGGTGTACGAGCAGTACTTC,CASSQPGQGVYEQYF
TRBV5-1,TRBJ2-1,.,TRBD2,TGCGCCAGCAGCGATGGGAGGGGCTGGATGTATGAGCAGTTCTTC,CASSDGRGWMYEQFF
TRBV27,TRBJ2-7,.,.,TGTGCCAGCAGTTTATCCAACCCCTACGAGCAGTACTTC,CASSLSNPYEQYF
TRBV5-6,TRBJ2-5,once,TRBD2,TGTGCCAGCAGCGTCCGACTAGCGTGGGAGACCCAGTACTTC,CASSVRLAWETQYF
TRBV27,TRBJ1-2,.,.,TGTGCCAGCAGTTTACGGGGGGCGCTGAATGGCTACACCTTC,CASSLRGALNGYTF
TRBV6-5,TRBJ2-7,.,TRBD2,TGTGCCAGCAGTTACGGGGGAGGGCTCCAAAACGAGCAGTACTTC,CASSYGGGLQNEQYF
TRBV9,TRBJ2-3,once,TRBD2,TGTGCCAGCAGCTCCCGGGTTAGCGGGGCCCGCACAGATACGCAGTATTTT,CASSSRVSGARTDTQYF
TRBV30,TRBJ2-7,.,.,TGTGCCTGGAGTATCACATACGAGCAGTACTTC,CAWSITYEQYF
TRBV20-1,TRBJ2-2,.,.,TGCAGTGCTTACAGTATGGCTTATCAGAACACCGGGGAGCTGTTTTTT,CSAYSMAYQNTGELFF
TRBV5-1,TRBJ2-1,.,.,TGCGCCAGCAGCTTGGCTTCGCCTAATGAGCAGTTCTTC,CASSLASPNEQFF
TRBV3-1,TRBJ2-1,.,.,TGTGCCAGCAGCCAAGAAGGAGCTAGACGGTATGAGCAGTTCTTC,CASSQEGARRYEQFF
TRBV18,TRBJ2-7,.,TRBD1,TGTGCCAGCTCACCACTAGGACAGGGAGATCCCTACGAGCAGTACTTC,CASSPLGQGDPYEQYF
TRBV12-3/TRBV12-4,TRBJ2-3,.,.,TGTGCCAGCATCGGAGATGTTGGGCGGGTTACGCAGTATTTT,CASIGDVGRVTQYF
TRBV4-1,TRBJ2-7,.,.,TGCGCCAGCAGCCTCGGGCCGCTAAACGAGCAGTACTTC,CASSLGPLNEQYF
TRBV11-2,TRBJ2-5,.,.,TGTGCCAGCTTGGGACTCGAAGAGACCCAGTACTTC,CASLGLEETQYF
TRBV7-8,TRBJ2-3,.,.,TGTGCCAGCGTCCAGGTTCCCCTTGGCACAGATACGCAGTATTTT,CASVQVPLGTDTQYF
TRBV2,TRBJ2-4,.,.,TGTGCCAGCAGTGAAAGGTGGGGGGTAATCGTTCAGTACTTC,CASSERWGVIVQYF
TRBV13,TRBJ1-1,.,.,TGTGCCAGCAGCTTAGCTTTTTCACTGGGCCAAGACACTGAAGCTTTCTTT,CASSLAFSLGQDTEAFF
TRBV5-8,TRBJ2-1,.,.,TGTGCCAGCAGCTTCAGAGTCTCCTACAATGAGCAGTTCTTC,CASSFRVSYNEQFF
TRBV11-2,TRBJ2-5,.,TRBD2,TGTGCCAGCAGCTTCGGACTAGCGGAACGAGAGACCCAGTACTTC,CASSFGLAERETQYF
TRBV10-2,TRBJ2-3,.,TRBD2,TGCGCCAGCAGTGGCGCTAGCGGGATGACAGATACGCAGTATTTT,CASSGASGMTDTQYF
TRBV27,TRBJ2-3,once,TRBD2,TGTGCCAGCAGTTTGAGATCCGGGACTAGCGGGGGACCGGACGCCCCACCACCAGATACGCAGTATTTT,CASSLRSGTSGGPDAPPPDTQYF
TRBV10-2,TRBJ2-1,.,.,TGCGCCAGCAGTGAGTTCGATGTCCGTGACGGAGAAAATGAGCAGTTCTTC,CASSEFDVRDGENEQFF
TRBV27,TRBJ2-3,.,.,TGTGCCAGCACTAGGGGAGATACGCAGTATTTT,CASTRGDTQYF
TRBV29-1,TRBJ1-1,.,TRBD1,TGCAGCGCTATACAGGGGGCTGGGGACACTGAAGCTTTCTTT,CSAIQGAGDTEAFF
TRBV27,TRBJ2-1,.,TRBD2,TGTGCCAGCACAGGACCGGGAGGGTTCAGGAATGAGCAGTTCTTC,CASTGPGGFRNEQFF
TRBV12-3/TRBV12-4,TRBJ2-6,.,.,TGTGCCAGCAGTCCCGGAGGCTCTGGGGCCAACGTCCTGACTTTC,CASSPGGSGANVLTF
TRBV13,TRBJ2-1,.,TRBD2,TGTGCCAGCTGGAGACTAGCGGGAGGGCCAGATGAGCAGTTCTTC,CASWRLAGGPDEQFF
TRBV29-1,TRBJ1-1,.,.,TGCAGCGTTGACTGGGGGTCTGGAGCTTTCTTT,CSVDWGSGAFF
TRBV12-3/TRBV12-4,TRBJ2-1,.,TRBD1,TGTGCCAGCAGTAGACAGGGCTACAATGAGCAGTTCTTC,CASSRQGYNEQFF
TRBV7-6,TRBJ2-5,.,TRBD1,TGTGCCAGCAGCTCCTCCCGACAGGGGAGAATCCAAGAGACCCAGTACTTC,CASSSSRQGRIQETQYF
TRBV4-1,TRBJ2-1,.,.,TGCGCCAGCAGCCAAGATTTGGGGACTCGACTCTACAATGAGCAGTTCTTC,CASSQDLGTRLYNEQFF
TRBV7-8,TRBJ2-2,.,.,TGTGCCAGCAGCCCCCCACTCCACGGGGAGCTGTTTTTT,CASSPPLHGELFF
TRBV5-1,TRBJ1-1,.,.,TGCGCCAGCAGCGGGGGTCGGGCTGAAGCTTTCTTT,CASSGGRAEAFF
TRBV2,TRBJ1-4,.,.,TGTGCCAGCAGGGGAGGGGACCGTTTTTTT,CASRGGDRFF
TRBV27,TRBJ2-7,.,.,TGTGCCAGCAGTCCCGAAGCGGGCCTAGCCCTCTACGAGCAGTACTTC,CASSPEAGLALYEQYF
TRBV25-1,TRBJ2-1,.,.,TGTGCCAGCAGCCACGGAGTTGAGCAGTTCTTC,CASSHGVEQFF
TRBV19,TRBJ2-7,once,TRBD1,TGTGCCAGTAGTCTAAATCCGGGACAGGTGGAGCAGTACTTC,CASSLNPGQVEQYF
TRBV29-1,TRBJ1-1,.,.,TGCAGCGTAATGGTTACTGAAGCTTTCTTT,CSVMVTEAFF
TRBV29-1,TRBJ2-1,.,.,TGCAGCGCCCATTTACAGGGCAATGAGCAGTTCTTC,CSAHLQGNEQFF
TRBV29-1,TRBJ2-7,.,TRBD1,TGCAGCGTTGAGGCCCGGGACAGCCCCGAGCAGTACTTC,CSVEARDSPEQYF